Following are 27 T cell receptor beta chains from one sample sequenced in a study of cytomegalovirus exposure and HLA in healthy donors (dated by TCRdb to about 2017). Receptors were amplified or captured by the immunoSEQ multiplex PCR assay. A mixture of 60 forward primers for TCR Vbeta segments and 13 reverse primers for TCR Jbeta segments was used in the multiplex PCR. TCRdb limited this immuneACCESS table to in-frame rearrangements with V and J called. A share of clones is missing; checked studies link under half to unresolved V genes, and the rest is unexplained. The sample profile shows some 140,000 clones; about four fifths of them were found once. Approximately 1.5% of the sample goes to the ten largest clones. Sequenced material: PBMCs. Source of these receptors: a woman aged 40 to 49 in good health and CMV-seronegative.

V is TRBV4-3 and J is TRBJ2-5; no clear D. Trimming cost V 0 bases and J 2 bases, with 10 bases left between them. Looked up from germline, CDR1 is LGHNA and CDR2 is YSLEER. The CDR3 spans 15 residues. The CDR3 nucleotides read TGCGCCAGCAGCCAAGAATTGGCAGTACAAGAGACCCAGTACTTC. It specifies CASSQELAVQETQYF.

The V call is TRBV5-1, the J call TRBJ1-1, with no clear D. This CDR3 is built from 16 residues. Germline V gene lookup returns CDR1 SGHRS and CDR2 YFSETQ. The ends were cut back, 0 bases at V and 0 bases at J, with 12 bases in the middle. The CDR3 coding sequence is TGCGCCAGCAGCTTGGAAGGCAGCGAATTGAACACTGAAGCTTTCTTT. Amino acids: CASSLEGSELNTEAFF.

The chain couples TRBV19 to TRBJ1-2; 8 bases line up with TRBD1. The germline gives CDR1 LNHDA, CDR2 SQIVND (reference sequence). Trimming took 5 bases from V and 0 from J; bases not matched to a gene: 8. The CDR3 is made up of 16 amino acids. The CDR3 DNA is TGTGCCAGTAGTGTCACCTGGGACAGGTCTAACTATGGCTACACCTTC. As protein: CASSVTWDRSNYGYTF.

The V and J genes are TRBV4-1 and TRBJ1-2, with a possible D match to TRBD1 (5 bases). Trimming cost V 4 bases and J 4 bases, with 13 bases left between them. Germline values: CDR1 MGHRA, CDR2 YSYEKL. This CDR3 region has 14 residues. The CDR3 loop reads CASSPTQARYGYTF. As DNA, the CDR3 is TGCGCCAGCAGCCCCACACAGGCCCGCTATGGCTACACCTTC.

This chain links TRBV6-1 with TRBJ2-1; tentatively, D is TRBD2 (5 bases). Trimming left V 10 bases short and J 2 bases short, with 9 bases between. The CDR3 has 12 amino acids. Germline CDR1 reads MNHNS; CDR2 reads SASEGT. The CDR3 region has the DNA TGTGCCACCTCTAGCACCTACAATGAGCAGTTCTTC. Encoded protein: CATSSTYNEQFF.

The chain is built from TRBV7-2 and TRBJ2-1; a possible D gene is TRBD1 (5 bases). Trimming cost V 9 bases and J 7 bases, with 10 bases left between them. Per germline, CDR1 SGHTA and CDR2 FQGNSA. The CDR3 totals 11 residues. The chain's CDR3 is CASPKGNEQFF. In DNA form, the CDR3 reads TGTGCCAGTCCGAAGGGGAATGAGCAGTTCTTC. Using reference TRBV7-2 and TRBJ2-1 for the parts outside the CDR3, the full variable domain is GAGVSQSPSNKVTEKGKDVELRCDPISGHTALYWYRQSLGQGLEFLIYFQGNSAPDKSGLPSDRFSAERTGGSVSTLTIQRTQQEDSAVYLCASPKGNEQFFGPGTRLTVL.

There are a few counts of this clone. J is TRBJ1-1 and V is TRBV7-9; D may be TRBD1 (5 bases). CDR1 is SEHNR, CDR2 FQNEAQ, per germline (reference sequence). The CDR3 sequence is 13 residues long. V was shortened by 5 bases and J by 5 bases, with 12 bases between the two germline ends. The CDR3 loop is CASSGGTGTEAFF. The CDR3 DNA reads as TGTGCCAGCAGCGGGGGGACGGGAACTGAAGCTTTCTTT.

The chain couples TRBV4-3 to TRBJ2-5, with D unclear. Deletions cut 1 base from V and 4 bases from J, with 10 bases between. The V gene's germline CDR1 is LGHNA and CDR2 YSLEER. The CDR3 sequence is 14 residues long. The CDR3 reads CASSQVGRRETQYF. The CDR3 bases are TGCGCCAGCAGCCAAGTCGGAAGGAGAGAGACCCAGTACTTC.

This clone turned up a few times. The CDR3 sequence: CASSYTGTGVFTEAFF. In DNA, the CDR3 is TGCGCCAGCAGTTATACCGGGACAGGGGTGTTCACTGAAGCTTTCTTT. This chain uses TRBV5-1 with TRBJ1-1, with 10 bases matching TRBD1. The CDR3 contains 16 residues. Germline CDR1 and CDR2: SGHRS and YFSETQ. J lost 4 bases, V lost 5 bases, and 11 bases had no gene match.

CDR3 nucleotide sequence: TGTGCCAGCTCACCCAGTATGGGGCGCAATCAGCCCCAGCATTTT. Residues: CASSPSMGRNQPQHF. The V call is TRBV18, the J call TRBJ1-5, with D maybe TRBD1 (5 bases). The CDR3 totals 15 residues. Germline lookup yields CDR1 KGHSH and CDR2 LQKENI. Trimming shortened V by 3 bases and J by 2 bases, and 11 bases separated the two germline ends.

This clone appeared a few times. The chain is built from TRBV4-1 and TRBJ1-2, with 8 bases lining up with TRBD1. The germline CDR1 and CDR2 sequences are MGHRA and YSYEKL. The CDR3 totals 15 residues. V lost 6 bases and J lost 0; bases outside the gene matches: 6. CDR3 nucleotides: TGCGCCAGCAGGAAGGGACAGGACGCTAACTATGGCTACACCTTC. Translated: CASRKGQDANYGYTF.

This clone came up once. The chain joins TRBV11-2 to TRBJ1-2; 8 bases align to TRBD1. Germline CDR1 reads SGHAT; CDR2 reads FQNNGV. CDR3 length: 17 residues. The junction had 7 bases not matched to a gene; V was cut back by 1 base and J by 0 bases. The CDR3 DNA sequence: TGTGCCAGCAGCTTAGGACCGACAGGGGAGCCTAACTATGGCTACACCTTC. Translating it yields CASSLGPTGEPNYGYTF. The full variable domain, rest sourced from reference TRBV11-2 and TRBJ1-2, is EAGVAQSPRYKIIEKRQSVAFWCNPISGHATLYWYQQILGQGPKLLIQFQNNGVVDDSQLPKDRFSAERLKGVDSTLKIQPAKLEDSAVYLCASSLGPTGEPNYGYTFGSGTRLTVV.

This chain uses TRBV7-3 with TRBJ2-6; TRBD1 matches 9 bases. CDR3 size: 20 residues. V dropped 1 base and J dropped 4; count of bases not matched to a gene: 14. From germline, CDR1 is SGHTA and CDR2 FQGTGA. CDR3 in amino acids: CASSLRPGTGRLGGANVLTF. CDR3 in DNA: TGTGCCAGCAGCTTAAGGCCTGGGACAGGGCGGTTAGGAGGGGCCAACGTCCTGACTTTC.

This clone appeared a few times. This chain links TRBV7-9 with TRBJ2-5, with TRBD1 as a possible D gene (6 bases). The CDR3 has 13 residues. V shed 7 bases and J shed 5 bases, with 14 bases lying between them. Germline V CDR1 and CDR2: SEHNR, FQNEAQ (reference sequence). The CDR3 is CASTNTGLETQYF. The CDR3 region has the DNA TGTGCCAGCACCAATACAGGGTTGGAGACCCAGTACTTC.

V is TRBV5-1 and J is TRBJ1-6, with a weak D call TRBD1 (6 bases). With 4 bases removed from V and 7 bases from J, the gap between germline ends came to 15 bases. The germline CDR1 and CDR2 sequences are SGHRS and YFSETQ. This CDR3 comprises 15 residues. The CDR3 DNA reads TGCGCCAGCAGCCTTGGACAGCTCGAAAATTCACCCCTCCACTTT. It encodes CASSLGQLENSPLHF.

The V gene is TRBV28, the J gene TRBJ2-6; TRBD2 is a possible D gene (6 bases). Germline V lookup: CDR1 MDHEN, CDR2 SYDVKM. This CDR3 has 16 residues. Trimming removed 7 bases from V and 2 bases from J, with 15 bases in between. Here the CDR3 reads CASTLLRGTGANVLTF. In DNA form, the CDR3 reads TGTGCCAGCACTCTGCTTCGGGGGACTGGGGCCAACGTCCTGACTTTC.

The J gene is TRBJ2-7, the V gene TRBV7-9, with 12 bases matching TRBD1. The CDR3 extends over 16 amino acids. V was clipped by 5 bases and J by 5 bases; unmatched bases: 10. The germline CDR1 and CDR2 sequences are SEHNR and FQNEAQ (reference sequence). The CDR3 DNA follows: TGTGCCAGCAGCCGGGACAGGGGGCTTCGGGGAGACGAGCAGTACTTC. This codes for CASSRDRGLRGDEQYF.

V is TRBV5-1 and J is TRBJ1-1; D is unclear. Germline assignment: CDR1 SGHRS and CDR2 YFSETQ. The CDR3 has 13 amino acids. Trimming pared 0 bases from V and 1 base from J, leaving 4 bases between. CDR3 DNA: TGCGCCAGCAGCTTGGTCTGGAACACTGAAGCTTTCTTT. Residues: CASSLVWNTEAFF.

This clone was recorded a few times. The V and J genes are TRBV14 and TRBJ1-2, with 8 positions matching TRBD1. The CDR3 is 14 residues long. V shed 1 base, J shed 8 bases, and the junction held 6 bases outside the gene matches. Per the germline V gene, CDR1 is SGHDN and CDR2 is FVKESK. The CDR3 nucleotides are TGTGCCAGCAGCCAAGGCCAGGGGGCGAGGGGCTACACCTTC. This codes for CASSQGQGARGYTF.

Only one count was recorded for this clone. CDR3 in amino acids: CASSSLMRELYGYTF. Here the CDR3 DNA reads TGTGCCAGCAGCTCCCTTATGAGGGAGTTGTATGGCTACACCTTC. The chain combines TRBV7-2 with TRBJ1-2; D unclear. Germline-derived CDR1 and CDR2 are SGHTA and FQGNSA. This CDR3 region has 15 residues. Trimming stripped 4 bases from V and 5 bases from J, with 17 bases between.

This chain uses TRBV5-1 with TRBJ2-7, with 12 bases fitting TRBD2. Germline CDR1 reads SGHRS; CDR2 reads YFSETQ. V trimming: 4 bases; J trimming: 6 bases; junction bases outside the gene matches: 14. The CDR3 sequence is 17 residues long. This CDR3 reads CASSPRRPSGGASEQYF. CDR3 sequence (DNA): TGCGCCAGCAGCCCCCGCCGCCCTAGCGGGGGGGCGTCCGAGCAGTACTTC. The whole variable domain, filled in from reference TRBV5-1 and TRBJ2-7, reads KAGVTQTPRYLIKTRGQQVTLSCSPISGHRSVSWYQQTPGQGLQFLFEYFSETQRNKGNFPGRFSGRQFSNSRSEMNVSTLELGDSALYLCASSPRRPSGGASEQYFGPGTRLTVT.

V usage is TRBV5-1 and J usage is TRBJ2-2; 7 bases line up with TRBD2. The CDR3 runs 14 residues. V gave up 7 bases and J gave up 0 bases; unmatched junction bases: 3. Germline CDR1 is SGHRS and CDR2 is YFSETQ. For the CDR3, the DNA is TGCGCCAGCGAGCGGGGAACGAACACCGGGGAGCTGTTTTTT. It yields the protein CASERGTNTGELFF.

This clone was detected only once. The chain recombines TRBV30 with TRBJ1-1; D is unresolved. Germline V gives CDR1 GTSNPN, CDR2 SVGIG (reference sequence). This CDR3 spans 14 amino acids. V lost 3 bases to trimming and J lost 8 bases, with 19 bases between them. CDR3 sequence (DNA): TGTGCCTGGAGGACCAAGAGGACTGAGGTCGAAGCTTTCTTT. It yields the protein CAWRTKRTEVEAFF.

The chain recombines TRBV29-1 with TRBJ2-5, with D tentatively TRBD1 (6 bases). The ends were cut back, 1 base at V and 5 bases at J, with 17 bases in the middle. The CDR3 covers 15 residues. Germline V gene sequence: CDR1 SQVTM, CDR2 ANQGSEA. DNA for the CDR3: TGCAGCGTTGAAGGGAGGACAGATTGGTGGGAGACCCAGTACTTC. Translation gives CSVEGRTDWWETQYF.

This chain connects TRBV19 to TRBJ1-5; D is possibly TRBD1 (6 bases). Germline V CDR1 and CDR2: LNHDA, SQIVND (reference sequence). The CDR3 length is 16 residues. With 9 bases removed from V and 1 base from J, the gap between germline ends came to 19 bases. In nucleotides, the CDR3 is TGTGCCAGCCGATTCTTAATACAGGGAAGCAATCAGCCCCAGCATTTT. It codes for CASRFLIQGSNQPQHF.

The J gene is TRBJ1-2, the V gene TRBV5-1; 8 bases match TRBD1. The CDR3 runs 15 residues. The J segment lost 1 base and the V segment lost 4 bases, leaving 6 bases of the junction unmatched. Germline V lookup: CDR1 SGHRS, CDR2 YFSETQ. CDR3 in amino acids: CASSNGQGGNYGYTF. The CDR3 DNA reads as TGCGCCAGCAGCAACGGACAGGGAGGTAACTATGGCTACACCTTC. The full variable domain, completed using reference TRBV5-1 and TRBJ1-2, is KAGVTQTPRYLIKTRGQQVTLSCSPISGHRSVSWYQQTPGQGLQFLFEYFSETQRNKGNFPGRFSGRQFSNSRSEMNVSTLELGDSALYLCASSNGQGGNYGYTFGSGTRLTVV.

This clone showed up just a few times. V is TRBV6-6 and J is TRBJ1-3, with D hard to call. Germline V gene sequence: CDR1 MNHNY, CDR2 SVGAGI (reference sequence). V gave up 7 bases and J gave up 0 bases, with 10 bases separating them. This CDR3 region has 14 residues. The CDR3 loop reads CASTPLSSGNTIYF. CDR3 sequence (DNA): TGTGCCAGCACCCCCCTAAGCTCTGGAAACACCATATATTTT.